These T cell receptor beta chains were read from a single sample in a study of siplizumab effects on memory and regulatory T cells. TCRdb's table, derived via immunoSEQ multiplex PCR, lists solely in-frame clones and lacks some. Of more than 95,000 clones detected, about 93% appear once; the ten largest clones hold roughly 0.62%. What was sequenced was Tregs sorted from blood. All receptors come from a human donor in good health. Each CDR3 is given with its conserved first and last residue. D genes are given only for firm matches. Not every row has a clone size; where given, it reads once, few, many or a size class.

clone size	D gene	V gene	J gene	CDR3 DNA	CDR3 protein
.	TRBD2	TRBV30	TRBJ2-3	TGTGCCTGGGAAAGCGGGGGGACGGTCCGTACGCAGTATTTT	CAWESGGTVRTQYF
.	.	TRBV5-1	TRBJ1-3	TGCGCCAGCAGCTTGGAATTTAGGGGGTTTGGAAACACCATATATTTT	CASSLEFRGFGNTIYF
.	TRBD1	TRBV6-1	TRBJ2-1	TGTGCCAGCCGGACAGGACGTACCAATGAGCAGTTCTTC	CASRTGRTNEQFF
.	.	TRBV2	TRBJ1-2	TGTGCCAGCAGTGAAGAGGGGGTCGGGTATGGCTACACCTTC	CASSEEGVGYGYTF
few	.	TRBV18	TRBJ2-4	TGTGCCAGCTCGACCGGGACAAGCGGAAACATTCAGTACTTC	CASSTGTSGNIQYF
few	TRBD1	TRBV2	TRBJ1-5	TGTGCCAGCAGTCTGGACAGGCTAAATCAGCCCCAGCATTTT	CASSLDRLNQPQHF
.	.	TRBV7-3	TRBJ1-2	TGTGCCAGCAGCTTAATACCTAACTATGGCTACACCTTC	CASSLIPNYGYTF
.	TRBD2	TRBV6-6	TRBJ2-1	TGTGCCAGCAATTTAGCGGGAACCTACAATGAGCAGTTCTTC	CASNLAGTYNEQFF
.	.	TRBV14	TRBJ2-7	TGTGCCAGCAGCCAACTGGATTCCTACGAGCAGTACTTC	CASSQLDSYEQYF
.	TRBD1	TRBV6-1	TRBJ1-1	TGTGCCAGCAGTGTGGGGACAGGGGACTGGGCTTTCTTT	CASSVGTGDWAFF
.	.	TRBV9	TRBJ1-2	TGTGCCAGCAGCCTTGCAGGGAGAGGCTACACCTTC	CASSLAGRGYTF
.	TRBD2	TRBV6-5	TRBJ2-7	TGTGCCAGCAGCCCCTCGGGGAGGGTCTCCTACGAGCAGTACTTC	CASSPSGRVSYEQYF
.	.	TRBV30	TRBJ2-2	TGTGCCTGGAGAGGGGTTTGGGCTTTAAGCACCGGGGAGCTGTTTTTT	CAWRGVWALSTGELFF
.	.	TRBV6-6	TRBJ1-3	TGTGCCAGCAGTTATTTTCAGGGGCACTCTGGAAACACCATATATTTT	CASSYFQGHSGNTIYF
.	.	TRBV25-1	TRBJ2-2	TGTGCCAGCAGGCGAACAGGGCTGGATACCGGGGAGCTGTTTTTT	CASRRTGLDTGELFF
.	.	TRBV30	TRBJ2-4	TGTGCCTGCAACACACTAGCCAAAAACATTCAGTACTTC	CACNTLAKNIQYF
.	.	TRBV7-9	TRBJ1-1	TGTGCCAGCAGCTTAATCGTCGGCACTGAAGCTTTCTTT	CASSLIVGTEAFF